This entry lists 7 T cell receptor beta chains sequenced from one sample in a study of blood T cell repertoires in COVID-19. Some clones are missing from TCRdb's copy, which holds only in-frame ones; the method was immunoSEQ multiplex PCR. The sample records about 200,000 clones, 80% to 90% being singletons. Sequences were obtained from peripheral blood. Receptors originate from a woman in her 50s with active or convalescent COVID-19.

The V and J genes are TRBV5-6 and TRBJ1-6, with TRBD1 matching over 7 bases. CDR1 SGHDT and CDR2 YYEEEE come from the germline V gene. The CDR3 is 15 residues long. V gave up 5 bases and J gave up 0 bases; unmatched junction bases: 2. In DNA form, the CDR3 reads TGTGCCAGCAGGGACAGGAGCTCCTATAATTCACCCCTCCACTTT. Its protein is CASRDRSSYNSPLHF.

This sequence joins TRBV24-1 and TRBJ2-1, with 7 bases identical to TRBD1. The length of the CDR3 is 17 residues. The germline gives CDR1 KGHDR, CDR2 SFDVKD. The ends lost 9 bases at V and 0 bases at J; junction bases unmatched: 13. CDR3 in amino acids: CATAETPRDSSYNEQFF. DNA of the CDR3: TGTGCCACCGCCGAAACTCCCCGGGACAGCTCCTACAATGAGCAGTTCTTC.

This chain uses TRBV19 with TRBJ1-1; D unclear. The CDR3 spans 13 residues. Germline assignment: CDR1 LNHDA and CDR2 SQIVND (reference sequence). Trimming took 1 base from V and 7 from J, leaving 10 bases between them. CDR3 region: CASSIATGSEAFF. The DNA for the CDR3 is TGTGCCAGTAGTATAGCAACGGGAAGTGAAGCTTTCTTT.

The genes are TRBV5-1 and TRBJ2-3; 9 nucleotides agree with TRBD2. Germline V gene lookup returns CDR1 SGHRS and CDR2 YFSETQ. CDR3 size: 17 residues. Trimming took 0 bases from V and 1 from J; bases not matched to a gene: 6. The CDR3: CASSLGVRTSGTDTQYF. The CDR3 nucleotides read TGCGCCAGCAGCTTGGGGGTGAGGACTAGCGGCACAGATACGCAGTATTTT.

The chain carries TRBV5-1 and TRBJ2-1, with D perhaps matching TRBD2 (5 bases). The CDR3 is 14 residues long. Trimming cost V 0 bases and J 6 bases, with 10 bases left between them. Germline values: CDR1 SGHRS, CDR2 YFSETQ. The CDR3 DNA is TGCGCCAGCAGCTTGGAATTCGGGGTCAATGAGCAGTTCTTC. It yields the protein CASSLEFGVNEQFF.

About this clone: The sample has other DNA sequences that encode this CDR3 too. The chain is built from TRBV15 and TRBJ1-6, with D possibly being TRBD1 (5 bases). Germline V CDR1 and CDR2: LNHNV, YYDKDF (reference sequence). The V end was cut by 1 base, the J end by 7 bases, with 11 bases between. The CDR3 loop spans 15 amino acids. CDR3 in amino acids: CATSRGRGGNSPLHF. CDR3 DNA: TGTGCCACCAGCAGAGGTAGGGGTGGCAATTCACCCCTCCACTTT.

J is TRBJ2-3 and V is TRBV27; TRBD2 matches at 8 bases. The J segment lost 0 bases and the V segment lost 7 bases, leaving 9 bases of the junction unmatched. The length of the CDR3 is 16 residues. CDR1 MNHEY and CDR2 SMNVEV come from the germline V gene (reference sequence). The CDR3 protein is CASNLRGGGSTDTQYF. The CDR3 DNA follows: TGTGCCAGCAACCTACGAGGCGGGGGGAGCACAGATACGCAGTATTTT.